This T cell receptor beta chain is from a study of T cells in Graves' hyperthyroidism and ophthalmopathy. Study details: The initial diagnosis was the point when peripheral blood was collected, ahead of any treatment.

Ophthalmopathy patients showed a Clinical Activity Score of at least 3, NOSPECS grade of at least 4 and duration under 3 months. It was uncontrolled infection, other autoimmune disease, pregnancy or lactation that excluded patients. PBMCs came from roughly 10 ml fresh peripheral blood. V gave up 6 bases and J gave up 4 bases; unmatched junction bases: 15. The germline V gene has CDR1 MNHNS and CDR2 SASEGT. The CDR3 has 17 residues. What was amplified from RNA transcripts were TCR beta CDR3 regions. First-round RT-PCR targeting the TCR CDR3 was performed with the HTBI primer set. TCRdb called the multiplex PCR reads again in MiXCR, with one record for every CDR3 protein. The table lists hundreds of thousands of distinct CDR3 sequences, under 25% of them singletons.

This chain joins TRBV6-1 and TRBJ2-3, with TRBD1 identical over 8 bases. The sequence derives from a woman in her 70s with Graves' ophthalmopathy. The sample comprised blood. The CDR3 region has the DNA TGTGCCAGCAGCCCGACAGGGGCCGGGTCTCCGGCAGATACGCAGTATTTT. This sequence encodes CASSPTGAGSPADTQYF.